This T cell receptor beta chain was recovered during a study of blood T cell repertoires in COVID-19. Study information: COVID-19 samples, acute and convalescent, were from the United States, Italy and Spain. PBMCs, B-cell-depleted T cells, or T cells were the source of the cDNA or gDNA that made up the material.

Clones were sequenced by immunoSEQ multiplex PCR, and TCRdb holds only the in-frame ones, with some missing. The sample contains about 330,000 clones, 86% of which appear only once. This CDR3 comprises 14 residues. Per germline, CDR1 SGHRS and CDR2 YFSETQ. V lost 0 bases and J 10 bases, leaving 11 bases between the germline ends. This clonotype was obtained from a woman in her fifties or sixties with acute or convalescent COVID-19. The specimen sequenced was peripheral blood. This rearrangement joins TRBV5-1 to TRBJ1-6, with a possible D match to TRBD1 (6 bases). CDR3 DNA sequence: TGCGCCAGCAGCTTGGTACAGGGCGAATCACCCCTCCACTTT. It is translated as CASSLVQGESPLHF.